These 9 T cell receptor beta chains share one sample of origin, sequenced in a study of cytomegalovirus exposure and HLA in healthy donors. PCR employed 60 Vbeta and 13 Jbeta primers. Clones were read by immunoSEQ multiplex PCR, and TCRdb kept only the in-frame ones, dropping some. The sample has 160,000 or so clones, around three quarters seen once; the top ten hold roughly 5%. The sample taken for sequencing was PBMCs. The receptors here all came from a man between 40 and 49 years old in good health and CMV-seronegative.

The V and J genes are TRBV6-6 and TRBJ2-3; 10 bases fit TRBD1. Per the germline V gene, CDR1 is MNHNY and CDR2 is SVGAGI (reference sequence). The V and J ends lost 5 bases and 5 bases, in that order; junction bases with no gene match: 7. The CDR3 totals 15 residues. Here the CDR3 reads CASSSIGTGEDTQYF. The CDR3 coding sequence is TGTGCCAGCAGTAGTATTGGGACAGGGGAAGATACGCAGTATTTT.

Details on this clone: This same CDR3 is encoded by further DNA sequences in the sample. V gene TRBV7-8 combines with J gene TRBJ2-1; TRBD2 might be the D (5 bases). This CDR3 spans 13 amino acids. Germline CDR1 reads SGHVS; CDR2 reads FQNEAQ. The V and J ends lost 5 bases and 4 bases respectively, with 9 bases between them. In DNA form, the CDR3 reads TGTGCCAGCAGCCTAGGGAGATACAATGAGCAGTTCTTC. This codes for CASSLGRYNEQFF.

J is TRBJ1-1 and V is TRBV19, with D unresolved. Germline V lookup: CDR1 LNHDA, CDR2 SQIVND (reference sequence). This CDR3 is built from 13 residues. The germline V and J ends were trimmed by 0 bases and 5 bases, with 7 bases remaining between them. The chain's CDR3 is CASSIDRDTEAFF. The DNA for the CDR3 is TGTGCCAGTAGTATAGATCGAGATACTGAAGCTTTCTTT.

The V call is TRBV30, the J call TRBJ2-7; 11 bases match TRBD2. Germline values: CDR1 GTSNPN, CDR2 SVGIG (reference sequence). Trimming removed 1 base from V and 2 bases from J; junction bases left unmatched: 7. CDR3 size: 16 residues. The CDR3 spells CAWSGRRLAGTYEQYF. DNA for the CDR3: TGTGCCTGGAGTGGACGACGACTAGCGGGGACCTACGAGCAGTACTTC.

V is TRBV11-1 and J is TRBJ2-7; D might be TRBD1 (5 bases). The CDR3 is 13 amino acids. V was cut by 5 bases and J by 6 bases, with 14 bases left in between. Germline V CDR1 and CDR2: SGHAT, FQDESV (reference sequence). The CDR3 here is CASSEYQGIEQYF. The CDR3 DNA reads TGTGCCAGCAGCGAGTACCAGGGAATCGAGCAGTACTTC. Variable domain in full (rest from reference TRBV11-1 and TRBJ2-7): EAEVAQSPRYKITEKSQAVAFWCDPISGHATLYWYRQILGQGPELLVQFQDESVVDDSQLPKDRFSAERLKGVDSTLKIQPAELGDSAMYLCASSEYQGIEQYFGPGTRLTVT.

This chain uses TRBV2 with TRBJ2-7, with TRBD2 matching over 11 bases. CDR1 is SNHLY, CDR2 FYNNEI, per germline. The V segment lost 5 bases and the J segment 4 bases; nucleotides outside the gene matches: 4. The length of the CDR3 is 14 residues. As DNA, the CDR3 is TGTGCCAGCAGTTTGCGACTAGCGGGATACGAGCAGTACTTC. It yields the protein CASSLRLAGYEQYF.

This chain joins TRBV4-1 and TRBJ1-2; 9 positions match TRBD1. This CDR3 comprises 15 residues. CDR1 and CDR2 from the germline V gene are MGHRA and YSYEKL. V trimming: 0 bases; J trimming: 4 bases; junction bases outside the gene matches: 3. CDR3: CASSQDTGGGYGYTF. The CDR3, as DNA: TGCGCCAGCAGCCAAGATACAGGGGGCGGCTATGGCTACACCTTC.

The chain couples TRBV7-2 to TRBJ2-2; 7 positions agree with TRBD2. The CDR3 spans 17 residues. The V segment lost 1 base and the J segment 7 bases; nucleotides outside the gene matches: 12. CDR1 and CDR2 from the germline V gene are SGHTA and FQGNSA. The CDR3 coding sequence is TGTGCCAGCAGCTTAGTTCCTTGGGGGGGGAATGGCGGGGAGCTGTTTTTT. Its protein product is CASSLVPWGGNGGELFF. Filled out from reference TRBV7-2 and TRBJ2-2, the complete variable domain reads GAGVSQSPSNKVTEKGKDVELRCDPISGHTALYWYRQSLGQGLEFLIYFQGNSAPDKSGLPSDRFSAERTGGSVSTLTIQRTQQEDSAVYLCASSLVPWGGNGGELFFGEGSRLTVL.

This chain uses TRBV6-5 with TRBJ2-5, with 8 bases fitting TRBD1. V trimming: 8 bases; J trimming: 5 bases; junction bases outside the gene matches: 4. The CDR3 is made up of 12 amino acids. CDR1 and CDR2 from the germline V gene are MNHEY and SVGAGI. As DNA, the CDR3 is TGTGCCAGCGGCAGGGGGCGGGAGACCCAGTACTTC. This encodes CASGRGRETQYF.